One and the same sample provided the 22 T cell receptor beta chains below, sequenced in a study of T cell changes during pregnancy in multiple sclerosis. Assay used: immunoSEQ multiplex PCR; TCRdb lists only in-frame clones, some missing. This table has roughly 80,000 clones, 92% appearing once. This specimen consisted of peripheral blood, obtained before pregnancy. Receptors originate from a female donor with multiple sclerosis, enrolled in a pregnancy study.

This chain uses TRBV18 with TRBJ2-1; 14 bases align to TRBD2. V was pared by 8 bases and J by 5 bases, with 5 bases of the junction left unmatched. This CDR3 is built from 15 residues. Germline lookup yields CDR1 KGHSH and CDR2 LQKENI. The CDR3 nucleotides are TGTGCCAGCCAGGGACTAGCGGGGGCCCACAATGAGCAGTTCTTC. This translates into CASQGLAGAHNEQFF. The full variable domain, in which reference TRBV18 and TRBJ2-1 provide the parts outside the CDR3, is NAGVMQNPRHLVRRRGQEARLRCSPMKGHSHVYWYRQLPEEGLKFMVYLQKENIIDESGMPKERFSAEFPKEGPSILRIQQVVRGDSAAYFCASQGLAGAHNEQFFGPGTRLTVL.

Of note for this clone: The same CDR3 can be traced to other DNA sequences in this sample. The chain couples TRBV27 to TRBJ2-4, with D perhaps matching TRBD2 (6 bases). The CDR3 runs 15 residues. The V gene lost 3 bases and the J gene lost 5 bases, with 14 bases spanning the gap. From germline, CDR1 is MNHEY and CDR2 SMNVEV (reference sequence). In DNA form, the CDR3 reads TGTGCCAGCAGTTTGAGGCGTGGGAGGCAAAACATTCAGTACTTC. Residues: CASSLRRGRQNIQYF.

The chain is built from TRBV5-6 and TRBJ1-1; 11 bases align to TRBD1. Germline values: CDR1 SGHDT, CDR2 YYEEEE. The CDR3 loop spans 16 amino acids. With V trimmed by 3 bases and J by 4 bases, 8 bases remained unmatched. The CDR3 spells CASSWTGTGGRTEAFF. CDR3 nucleotides: TGTGCCAGCAGCTGGACCGGGACAGGGGGTCGCACTGAAGCTTTCTTT.

The chain has TRBV29-1 and TRBJ2-3; TRBD2 is a possible D gene (5 bases). The germline V gene has CDR1 SQVTM and CDR2 ANQGSEA. The CDR3 runs to 12 residues. Trimming shortened V by 4 bases and J by 4 bases, and 9 bases separated the two germline ends. CDR3 in DNA: TGCAGCGTTGGCGACGGGGCAGATACGCAGTATTTT. This gives the protein CSVGDGADTQYF.

The chain carries TRBV30 and TRBJ2-3; TRBD2 matches at 9 bases. Germline CDR1 is GTSNPN and CDR2 is SVGIG (reference sequence). The ends lost 0 bases at V and 4 bases at J; junction bases unmatched: 5. CDR3 length: 15 amino acids. DNA for the CDR3: TGTGCCTGGAGTGTTTCTAGCGGGATAGCAGATACGCAGTATTTT. It is translated as CAWSVSSGIADTQYF.

The chain has TRBV7-9 and TRBJ2-7, with a possible D match to TRBD1 (6 bases). The germline gives CDR1 SEHNR, CDR2 FQNEAQ (reference sequence). The CDR3 contains 14 residues. Trimming took off 5 bases at V and 0 bases at J, with 11 bases between the two ends. The CDR3 here is CASSPRDISYEQYF. As DNA, the CDR3 is TGTGCCAGCAGCCCCCGGGACATCTCCTACGAGCAGTACTTC.

This clone was found a few times. This sequence joins TRBV30 and TRBJ1-2; perhaps TRBD1 as D (5 bases). CDR1 and CDR2 (germline): GTSNPN, SVGIG (reference sequence). The V gene lost 3 bases and the J gene lost 6 bases, with 14 bases spanning the gap. The CDR3 contains 13 residues. The CDR3 coding sequence is TGTGCCTGGAGCGACACACCGGACAATGGCTACACCTTC. Its translation is CAWSDTPDNGYTF.

The rearrangement uses TRBV9 and TRBJ2-7, with a weak D call TRBD2 (6 bases). CDR1 and CDR2 (germline): SGDLS, YYNGEE. The germline V and J ends were trimmed by 1 base and 2 bases, with 10 bases remaining between them. This CDR3 is built from 14 residues. CDR3 amino acids: CASSVQEGPYEQYF. For the CDR3, the DNA is TGTGCCAGCAGCGTACAGGAGGGGCCCTACGAGCAGTACTTC.

This rearrangement joins TRBV7-9 to TRBJ2-3; 9 bases agree with TRBD2. J lost 7 bases, V lost 5 bases, and 10 bases had no gene match. The CDR3 extends over 15 amino acids. CDR1 is SEHNR and CDR2 is FQNEAQ in the germline V gene (reference sequence). CDR3 region: CASSPRGSSGNTQYF. The CDR3 DNA follows: TGTGCCAGCAGCCCCAGAGGGTCTAGCGGGAATACGCAGTATTTT.

V is TRBV7-2 and J is TRBJ2-7; 7 positions agree with TRBD1. The junction had 4 bases not matched to a gene; V was cut back by 5 bases and J by 0 bases. Per the germline V gene, CDR1 is SGHTA and CDR2 is FQGNSA. The CDR3 consists of 14 residues. CDR3: CASSRDSHSYEQYF. CDR3 DNA sequence: TGTGCCAGCAGCCGGGACAGCCACTCCTACGAGCAGTACTTC.

The chain has TRBV7-9 and TRBJ2-1, with D perhaps matching TRBD2 (5 bases). Trimming took off 5 bases at V and 1 base at J, with 15 bases between the two ends. The CDR3 is 16 residues long. Germline loops: CDR1 SEHNR, CDR2 FQNEAQ (reference sequence). The CDR3 region is CASSPKRNPSYNEQFF. CDR3 bases: TGTGCCAGCAGCCCAAAGCGGAACCCTTCCTACAATGAGCAGTTCTTC.

J is TRBJ2-7 and V is TRBV28; 7 nucleotides agree with TRBD1. Germline CDR1 reads MDHEN; CDR2 reads SYDVKM. The CDR3 is 16 residues long. V shed 7 bases, J shed 5 bases, and the junction held 17 bases outside the gene matches. CDR3 in amino acids: CASIGTQGVGVDEQYF. CDR3 nucleotide sequence: TGTGCCAGCATAGGCACTCAGGGGGTAGGAGTTGACGAGCAGTACTTC.

The chain combines TRBV7-9 with TRBJ2-2, with TRBD2 identical over 7 bases. The length of the CDR3 is 16 residues. The V gene end was trimmed by 4 bases and the J gene end by 4 bases; junction bases not matched to a gene: 9. Germline-derived CDR1 and CDR2 are SEHNR and FQNEAQ (reference sequence). CDR3 sequence: CASSSMGGISTGELFF. Here the CDR3 DNA reads TGTGCCAGCAGCTCGATGGGGGGGATCTCCACCGGGGAGCTGTTTTTT.

V gene TRBV2 combines with J gene TRBJ2-1; weak D call: TRBD2 (6 bases). This CDR3 has 12 amino acids. Germline CDR1 SNHLY, CDR2 FYNNEI. The ends were cut back, 6 bases at V and 10 bases at J, with 13 bases in the middle. The DNA for the CDR3 is TGTGCCAGCAGCCCACTACTAGCCGAGCAGTTCTTC. Its translation is CASSPLLAEQFF.

This chain uses TRBV7-2 with TRBJ1-5, with a weak D call TRBD1 (5 bases). V was pared by 5 bases and J by 1 base, with 15 bases between. The CDR3 contains 16 residues. Germline loops: CDR1 SGHTA, CDR2 FQGNSA. DNA for the CDR3: TGTGCCAGCAGCCACGGGAGGAGGGGAAGCAATCAGCCCCAGCATTTT. Translation gives CASSHGRRGSNQPQHF.

The rearrangement uses TRBV28 and TRBJ2-7, with TRBD1 identical over 9 bases. The V segment lost 5 bases and the J segment 3 bases; nucleotides outside the gene matches: 8. The CDR3 length is 15 residues. The germline V gene has CDR1 MDHEN and CDR2 SYDVKM. This CDR3 reads CASSDLGGQGYEQYF. In DNA, the CDR3 is TGTGCCAGCAGTGATTTGGGGGGACAGGGCTACGAGCAGTACTTC. Full variable domain (outside the CDR3, taken from reference TRBV28 and TRBJ2-7): DVKVTQSSRYLVKRTGEKVFLECVQDMDHENMFWYRQDPGLGLRLIYFSYDVKMKEKGDIPEGYSVSREKKERFSLILESASTNQTSMYLCASSDLGGQGYEQYFGPGTRLTVT.

A single count supports this clone. The V and J genes are TRBV27 and TRBJ1-1; D unclear. Germline values: CDR1 MNHEY, CDR2 SMNVEV (reference sequence). Trimming took off 3 bases at V and 3 bases at J, with 11 bases between the two ends. The CDR3 spans 14 residues. CDR3: CASSFIPSHTEAFF. CDR3 bases: TGTGCCAGCAGTTTCATCCCAAGCCACACTGAAGCTTTCTTT.

This chain links TRBV7-9 with TRBJ2-7, with D possibly being TRBD1 (7 bases). Trimming stripped 5 bases from V and 2 bases from J, with 19 bases between. Germline CDR1 and CDR2: SEHNR and FQNEAQ (reference sequence). This CDR3 is 16 amino acids long. CDR3 nucleotide sequence: TGTGCCAGCAGCATACAGGGGTGGCGGGAAGCCTACGAGCAGTACTTC. This codes for CASSIQGWREAYEQYF.

V is TRBV19 and J is TRBJ2-1, with D possibly being TRBD2 (5 bases). This CDR3 comprises 15 residues. V lost 3 bases to trimming and J lost 1 base, with 10 bases between them. Germline V gene data show CDR1 as LNHDA and CDR2 as SQIVND (reference sequence). The chain's CDR3 is CASSMEVGSYNEQFF. CDR3 DNA: TGTGCCAGTAGTATGGAGGTGGGATCCTACAATGAGCAGTTCTTC.

Only one count was recorded for this clone. The chain carries TRBV28 and TRBJ1-4; D gene uncertain. Trimming removed 9 bases from V and 2 bases from J, with 10 bases in between. The CDR3 runs to 13 residues. Germline V gene data show CDR1 as MDHEN and CDR2 as SYDVKM. In DNA form, the CDR3 reads TGTGCCAGTACCAGTCCCACTAATGAAAAACTGTTTTTT. This sequence encodes CASTSPTNEKLFF.

This clone was detected once. The chain couples TRBV27 to TRBJ2-7; TRBD2 matches at 8 bases. With 5 bases clipped from V and 3 bases from J, the junction kept 12 bases outside the gene matches. From germline, CDR1 is MNHEY and CDR2 SMNVEV (reference sequence). The CDR3 is 16 residues long. CDR3 region: CASSAKSGRRGYEQYF. The CDR3 DNA sequence: TGTGCCAGCAGTGCAAAAAGCGGGAGACGAGGCTACGAGCAGTACTTC.

This chain connects TRBV27 to TRBJ1-5, with TRBD1 as a possible D gene (5 bases). This CDR3 contains 15 residues. CDR1 is MNHEY, CDR2 SMNVEV, per germline (reference sequence). V shed 5 bases and J shed 4 bases, with 15 bases lying between them. CDR3 sequence (DNA): TGTGCCAGCAGTCTACGTGGCCAGGGTAATCAGCCCCAGCATTTT. It specifies CASSLRGQGNQPQHF.